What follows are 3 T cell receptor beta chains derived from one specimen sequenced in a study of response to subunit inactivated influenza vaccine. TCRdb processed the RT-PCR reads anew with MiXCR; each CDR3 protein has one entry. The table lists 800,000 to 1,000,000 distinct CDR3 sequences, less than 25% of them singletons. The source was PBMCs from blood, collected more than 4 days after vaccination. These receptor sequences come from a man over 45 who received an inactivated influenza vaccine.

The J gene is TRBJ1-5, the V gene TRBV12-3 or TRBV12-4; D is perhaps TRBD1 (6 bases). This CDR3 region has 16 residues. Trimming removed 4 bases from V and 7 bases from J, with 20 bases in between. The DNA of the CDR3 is TGTGCCAGCAGTTCGGGTAACATCGGGGGCGGGCAGCCCCAGCATTTT. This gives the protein CASSSGNIGGGQPQHF.

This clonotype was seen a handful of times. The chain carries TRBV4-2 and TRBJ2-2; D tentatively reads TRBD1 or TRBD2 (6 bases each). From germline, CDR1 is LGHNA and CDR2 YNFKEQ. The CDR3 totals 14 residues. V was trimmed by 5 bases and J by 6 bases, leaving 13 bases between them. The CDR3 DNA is TGTGCCAGCAGCGTCCACAGGGAGGCCGGGGAGCTGTTTTTT. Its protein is CASSVHREAGELFF.

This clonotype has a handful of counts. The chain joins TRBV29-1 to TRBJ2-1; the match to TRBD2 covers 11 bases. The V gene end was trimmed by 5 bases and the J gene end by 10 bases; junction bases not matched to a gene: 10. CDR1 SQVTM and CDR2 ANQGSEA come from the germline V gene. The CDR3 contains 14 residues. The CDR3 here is CSVLLLAGVREQFF. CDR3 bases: TGCAGCGTTCTCCTACTAGCGGGAGTTCGAGAGCAGTTCTTC.